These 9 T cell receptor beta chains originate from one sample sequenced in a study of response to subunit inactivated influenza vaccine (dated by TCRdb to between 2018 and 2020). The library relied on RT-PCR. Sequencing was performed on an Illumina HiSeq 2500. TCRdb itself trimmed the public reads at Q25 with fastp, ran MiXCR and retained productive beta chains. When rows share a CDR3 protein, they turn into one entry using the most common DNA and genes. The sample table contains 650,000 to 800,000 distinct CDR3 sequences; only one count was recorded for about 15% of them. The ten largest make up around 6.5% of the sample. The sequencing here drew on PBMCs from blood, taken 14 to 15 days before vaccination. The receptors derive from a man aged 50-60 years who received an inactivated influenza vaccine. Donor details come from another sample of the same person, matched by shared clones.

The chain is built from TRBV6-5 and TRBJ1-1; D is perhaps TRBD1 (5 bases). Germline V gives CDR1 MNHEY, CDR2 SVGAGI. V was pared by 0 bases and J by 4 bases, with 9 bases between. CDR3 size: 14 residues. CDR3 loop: CASSYSGDSTEAFF. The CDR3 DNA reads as TGTGCCAGCAGTTACTCGGGTGACAGCACTGAAGCTTTCTTT.

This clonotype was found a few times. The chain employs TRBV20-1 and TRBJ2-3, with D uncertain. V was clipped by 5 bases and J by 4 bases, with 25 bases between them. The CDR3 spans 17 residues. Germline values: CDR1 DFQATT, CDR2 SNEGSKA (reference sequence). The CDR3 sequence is CSAQNPTWPLLPDTQYF. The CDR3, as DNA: TGCAGTGCTCAGAATCCAACCTGGCCCCTTCTCCCAGATACGCAGTATTTT.

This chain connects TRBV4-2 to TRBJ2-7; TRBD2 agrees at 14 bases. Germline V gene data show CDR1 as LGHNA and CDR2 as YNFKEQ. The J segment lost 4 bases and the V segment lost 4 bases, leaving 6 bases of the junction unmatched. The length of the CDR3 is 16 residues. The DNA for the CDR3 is TGTGCCAGCAGCCCTCTGGGACTAGCGGGGGCATACGAGCAGTACTTC. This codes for CASSPLGLAGAYEQYF.

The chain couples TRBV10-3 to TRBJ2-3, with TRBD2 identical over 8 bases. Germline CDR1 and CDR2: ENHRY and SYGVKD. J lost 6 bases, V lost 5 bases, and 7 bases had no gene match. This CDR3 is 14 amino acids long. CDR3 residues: CAISLAGKADTQYF. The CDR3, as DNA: TGTGCCATCAGTTTAGCGGGAAAGGCCGATACGCAGTATTTT.

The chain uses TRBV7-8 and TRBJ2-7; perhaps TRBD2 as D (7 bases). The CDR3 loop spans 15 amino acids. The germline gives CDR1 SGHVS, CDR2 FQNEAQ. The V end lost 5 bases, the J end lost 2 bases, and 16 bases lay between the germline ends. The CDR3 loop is CASSKGGRSPYEQYF. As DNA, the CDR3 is TGTGCCAGCAGCAAGGGGGGGAGGAGCCCCTACGAGCAGTACTTC.

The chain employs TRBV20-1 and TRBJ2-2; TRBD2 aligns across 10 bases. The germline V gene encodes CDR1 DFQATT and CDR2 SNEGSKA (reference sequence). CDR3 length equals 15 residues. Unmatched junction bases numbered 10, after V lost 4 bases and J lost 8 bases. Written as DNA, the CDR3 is TGCAGTGCTAACTTGATTCGGACTAGCGGAGGGGAGCTGTTTTTT. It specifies CSANLIRTSGGELFF.

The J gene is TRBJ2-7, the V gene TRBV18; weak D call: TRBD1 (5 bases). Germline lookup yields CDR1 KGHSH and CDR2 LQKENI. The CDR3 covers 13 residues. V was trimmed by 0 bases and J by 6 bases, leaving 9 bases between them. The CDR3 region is CASSPPQGVEQYF. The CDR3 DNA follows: TGTGCCAGCTCACCACCTCAAGGGGTCGAGCAGTACTTC.

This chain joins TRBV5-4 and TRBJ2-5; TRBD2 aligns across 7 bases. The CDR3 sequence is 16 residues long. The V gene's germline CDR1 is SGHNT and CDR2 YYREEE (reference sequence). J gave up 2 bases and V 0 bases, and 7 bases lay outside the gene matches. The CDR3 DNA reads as TGTGCCAGCAGCTTGGCCCCAGCGGGGCTTCAAGAGACCCAGTACTTC. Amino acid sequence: CASSLAPAGLQETQYF.

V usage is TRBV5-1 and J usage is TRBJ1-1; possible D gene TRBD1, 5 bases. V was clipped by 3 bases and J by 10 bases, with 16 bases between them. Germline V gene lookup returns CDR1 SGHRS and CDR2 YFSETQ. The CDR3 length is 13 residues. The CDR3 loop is CASSSFGGLGAFF. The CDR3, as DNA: TGCGCCAGCAGCTCCTTCGGGGGTCTTGGAGCTTTCTTT.